This is a list of T cell receptor beta chains from one sample in a study of blood T cell repertoires in COVID-19. The assay was immunoSEQ multiplex PCR, and TCRdb's table has in-frame clones only and misses some. The sample lists about 130,000 clones, over 60% occurring once. Sequences were obtained from peripheral blood. Every receptor here comes from a woman in her 70s with acute or convalescent COVID-19. Both conserved end residues are part of each CDR3. A D gene is named only where the DNA matches it firmly. Not all rows give a size; the values are once, few, many and, for expanded clones, a class.

v_gene,abundance,j_gene,d_gene,CDR3aa,CDR3nt
TRBV11-3,NA,TRBJ2-3,NA,CASSNNREKNF,TGTGCCAGCAGCAATAACAGGGAAAAGAATTTT
TRBV6-5,NA,TRBJ2-7,NA,CASSYSRVNEQYF,TGTGCCAGCAGTTACTCTAGAGTCAACGAGCAGTACTTC
TRBV9,NA,TRBJ2-1,NA,CASSVGTLSRLSYNEQFF,TGTGCCAGCAGCGTAGGGACACTTTCCCGCCTTTCCTACAATGAGCAGTTCTTC
TRBV11-3,NA,TRBJ2-1,NA,CASSFKGGSYNEQFF,TGTGCCAGCAGCTTTAAGGGGGGGTCCTACAATGAGCAGTTCTTC
TRBV3-1/TRBV3-2,once,TRBJ2-7,TRBD1,CASSQERGQGRPYEQYF,TGTGCCAGCAGCCAAGAAAGAGGACAGGGGAGGCCCTACGAGCAGTACTTC
TRBV10-3,NA,TRBJ2-7,TRBD1,CAISGRQGQDEQYF,TGTGCCATCAGTGGGCGACAGGGGCAGGACGAGCAGTACTTC
TRBV5-1,NA,TRBJ2-1,TRBD1,CASSLADRAEGNEQFF,TGCGCCAGCAGCTTGGCCGACAGGGCCGAAGGCAATGAGCAGTTCTTC
TRBV5-1,few,TRBJ1-1,NA,CASSFYGQMNTEAFF,TGCGCCAGCAGCTTTTATGGACAGATGAACACTGAAGCTTTCTTT
TRBV7-9,few,TRBJ1-1,NA,CASSLMVEAEAFF,TGTGCCAGCAGCCTAATGGTTGAAGCAGAAGCTTTCTTT
TRBV2,NA,TRBJ1-1,NA,CATAREGSEAFF,TGTGCCACCGCCCGGGAAGGGTCTGAAGCTTTCTTT
TRBV6-8,once,TRBJ1-5,NA,CARPGGASNQPQHF,TGTGCCCGCCCTGGGGGGGCTAGCAATCAGCCCCAGCATTTT
TRBV5-1,NA,TRBJ2-1,TRBD2,CASSPGTSSYNEQFF,TGCGCCAGCAGCCCCGGGACTAGTTCGTACAATGAGCAGTTCTTC
TRBV14,NA,TRBJ2-3,NA,CASSQERLAPDF,TGTGCCAGCAGCCAAGAACGGCTAGCCCCGGATTTT
TRBV5-1,NA,TRBJ2-3,NA,CASSLETGITDTQYF,TGCGCCAGCAGCTTGGAAACGGGGATCACAGATACGCAGTATTTT
TRBV7-9,few,TRBJ1-4,TRBD1,CASSLGTGVEKLFF,TGTGCCAGCAGCTTAGGGACAGGGGTTGAAAAACTGTTTTTT
TRBV12-3/TRBV12-4,few,TRBJ2-2,NA,CASSFAGELFF,TGTGCCAGCAGTTTCGCCGGGGAGCTGTTTTTT
TRBV5-1,NA,TRBJ2-5,TRBD1,CASSSAGQGAGETQYF,TGCGCCAGCAGCTCAGCAGGACAGGGGGCCGGAGAGACCCAGTACTTC
TRBV6-5,NA,TRBJ2-1,NA,CASSYRGTGTNEQFF,TGTGCCAGCAGTTACCGGGGGACTGGTACGAATGAGCAGTTCTTC
TRBV9,once,TRBJ2-1,NA,CASSVGGPRPEQFF,TGTGCCAGCAGCGTAGGGGGGCCTCGACCTGAGCAGTTCTTC
TRBV5-6,few,TRBJ2-5,TRBD1,CASSSRQGLETQYF,TGTGCCAGCAGCTCGAGACAGGGTCTCGAGACCCAGTACTTC
TRBV4-2,NA,TRBJ2-1,TRBD1,CASSQAGQIYNEQFF,TGTGCCAGCAGCCAAGCGGGACAGATCTACAATGAGCAGTTCTTC
TRBV5-6,NA,TRBJ2-3,TRBD2,CASSLRGGTDTQYF,TGTGCCAGCAGCTTGCGGGGGGGCACAGATACGCAGTATTTT
TRBV5-1,NA,TRBJ2-7,TRBD1,CASSSGTGVGEQYF,TGCGCCAGCAGCTCCGGGACAGGGGTGGGCGAGCAGTACTTC
TRBV29-1,NA,TRBJ2-7,NA,CSVSLGAYEQYF,TGCAGCGTTAGCTTGGGGGCTTACGAGCAGTACTTC
TRBV6-1,NA,TRBJ1-4,NA,CASSERKQVTNEKLFF,TGTGCCAGCAGTGAACGAAAACAGGTGACTAATGAAAAACTGTTTTTT
TRBV28,NA,TRBJ1-6,NA,CAATRGFYNSPLHF,TGTGCCGCAACTAGGGGGTTTTATAATTCACCCCTCCACTTT
TRBV30,NA,TRBJ1-1,NA,CAWISEGLGSEAFF,TGTGCCTGGATCTCTGAAGGTTTGGGCAGTGAAGCTTTCTTT
TRBV30,many,TRBJ1-2,NA,CAWSVRSGRTTYGYTF,TGTGCCTGGAGTGTACGGTCAGGGCGCACCACCTATGGCTACACCTTC
TRBV3-1/TRBV3-2,NA,TRBJ1-1,NA,CASSQGRAGTEAFF,TGTGCCAGCAGCCAAGGAAGGGCGGGCACTGAAGCTTTCTTT
TRBV10-3,many,TRBJ1-1,NA,CAISREAEAFF,TGTGCCATCAGTCGTGAGGCTGAAGCTTTCTTT
TRBV11-2,many,TRBJ2-1,TRBD1,CASSLRGQVVNEQFF,TGTGCCAGCAGCCTTCGGGGACAGGTCGTTAATGAGCAGTTCTTC
TRBV20-1,NA,TRBJ1-5,NA,CSASRSLGQNNQPQHF,TGCAGTGCTAGTCGATCTCTCGGACAGAACAATCAGCCCCAGCATTTT
TRBV5-1,NA,TRBJ1-1,TRBD1,CASSRQGNTEAFF,TGCGCCAGCAGCCGACAGGGTAACACTGAAGCTTTCTTT
TRBV5-6,NA,TRBJ1-5,NA,CASSLAGRGRSQPQHF,TGTGCCAGCAGCTTGGCGGGTAGGGGTCGTAGTCAGCCCCAGCATTTT
TRBV28,few,TRBJ1-3,NA,CASSSPGGNSGNTIYF,TGTGCCAGCAGTTCTCCGGGGGGAAACTCTGGAAACACCATATATTTT
TRBV7-3,NA,TRBJ2-3,TRBD2,CASSTSGTSGRDTQYF,TGTGCCAGCAGCACCTCCGGGACTAGCGGGAGGGATACGCAGTATTTT
TRBV6-1,NA,TRBJ2-7,NA,CASSDGVGIYEQYF,TGTGCCAGCAGTGATGGCGTCGGGATATACGAGCAGTACTTC
TRBV30,NA,TRBJ1-5,NA,CAWSRAGNRQPQHF,TGTGCCTGGAGCAGGGCGGGAAACAGGCAGCCCCAGCATTTT
TRBV28,NA,TRBJ1-6,NA,CASSLFTDSFSYNSPLHF,TGTGCCAGCAGTTTATTTACTGACAGCTTCTCCTATAATTCACCCCTCCACTTT
TRBV5-4,NA,TRBJ1-2,TRBD1,CASRGTATYGYTF,TGTGCCAGCAGAGGGACAGCTACCTATGGCTACACCTTC
TRBV7-2,NA,TRBJ1-2,TRBD1,CASSLKLSDRGRVGYTF,TGTGCCAGCAGCTTAAAGCTGTCGGACAGGGGGCGCGTCGGCTACACCTTC
TRBV7-9,NA,TRBJ2-7,TRBD2,CASSRGTSGLPSYEQYF,TGTGCCAGCAGCCGCGGGACTAGCGGGCTCCCCTCCTACGAGCAGTACTTC
TRBV11-2,NA,TRBJ2-5,TRBD1,CASSPGQGYQETQYF,TGTGCCAGCAGCCCGGGACAGGGGTACCAAGAGACCCAGTACTTC
TRBV29-1,few,TRBJ2-5,NA,CSVAKGESQETQYF,TGCAGCGTTGCGAAGGGGGAGTCCCAAGAGACCCAGTACTTC
TRBV7-7,once,TRBJ2-5,NA,CASSPDRKSETQYF,TGTGCTAGCAGCCCCGACAGGAAATCGGAGACCCAGTACTTC
TRBV30,NA,TRBJ1-2,NA,CAWSVAGATYSLIGYTF,TGTGCCTGGAGTGTGGCAGGGGCGACCTATTCACTTATTGGCTACACCTTC
TRBV27,few,TRBJ1-1,TRBD1,CASSLSGQGGNTEAFF,TGTGCCAGCAGTTTATCGGGACAGGGGGGCAACACTGAAGCTTTCTTT
TRBV5-1,NA,TRBJ1-2,NA,CASSLWGVSNYGYTF,TGCGCCAGCAGCCTGTGGGGGGTATCCAACTATGGCTACACCTTC
TRBV5-4,NA,TRBJ1-1,NA,CASSLVAGLNTEAFF,TGTGCCAGCAGCTTGGTAGCGGGCTTGAACACTGAAGCTTTCTTT
TRBV7-3,NA,TRBJ2-1,TRBD2,CASSQTSGSVEQFF,TGTGCCAGCAGCCAAACTAGCGGGAGTGTTGAGCAGTTCTTC
TRBV11-2,few,TRBJ1-1,NA,CASSARGNTEAFF,TGTGCCAGCAGCGCCAGGGGGAACACTGAAGCTTTCTTT
TRBV5-6,NA,TRBJ2-7,NA,CASSLWVTREYEQYF,TGTGCCAGCAGCTTATGGGTTACGAGGGAGTACGAGCAGTACTTC
TRBV5-4,NA,TRBJ2-7,NA,CASSWQGREEQYF,TGTGCCAGCAGCTGGCAGGGAAGGGAAGAGCAGTACTTC
TRBV7-9,NA,TRBJ1-4,TRBD1,CASSLALGTGTEKLFF,TGTGCCAGCAGCTTAGCCCTAGGGACAGGGACGGAAAAACTGTTTTTT
TRBV28,NA,TRBJ1-2,TRBD1,CASRQGVYGYTF,TGTGCCAGCCGACAGGGGGTTTATGGCTACACCTTC
TRBV4-1,NA,TRBJ2-2,NA,CASSQGGRVAGELFF,TGCGCCAGCAGCCAAGGAGGCAGGGTGGCCGGGGAGCTGTTTTTT
TRBV5-4,NA,TRBJ2-1,TRBD2,CASSPSRGRASNEQFF,TGTGCCAGCAGCCCCTCTCGCGGGAGGGCCTCCAATGAGCAGTTCTTC
TRBV10-3,NA,TRBJ1-4,NA,CAIRQGSTEKLFF,TGTGCCATCAGGCAGGGTTCAACTGAAAAACTGTTTTTT
TRBV5-1,many,TRBJ2-3,NA,CASSLSTTNTDTQYF,TGCGCCAGCAGCTTGTCTACTACCAACACAGATACGCAGTATTTT
TRBV7-8,NA,TRBJ2-5,TRBD2,CASSLGRLAGVNRETQYF,TGTGCCAGCAGCTTAGGCCGACTAGCGGGAGTTAACCGGGAGACCCAGTACTTC